Below are 10 T cell receptor beta chains sequenced from a single sample in a study of T cells after yellow fever vaccination. One entry per CDR3 protein, called by TCRdb with MiXCR from the 5' RACE reads. The sample shows about 340,000 distinct CDR3 sequences, about 4% of them seen only once. Sequencing used PBMCs, obtained 5 days after the yellow fever booster vaccination. The receptors stem from a man aged 18 to 29 who received the YFV17D yellow fever vaccine.

Points on this clonotype: Compared with germline, one end of the junction differs, possibly owing to a read error. The rearrangement joins TRBV5-1 to TRBJ2-2; 7 bases line up with TRBD2. Looked up from germline, CDR1 is SGHRS and CDR2 is YFSETQ. This CDR3 comprises 19 residues. The CDR3: CASSLVGPRSGENIGELFF. CDR3 in DNA: TGCGCCAGCAGCTTGGTGGGTCCACGGAGCGGGGAAAACATCGGGGAGCTGTTTTTT. The complete variable domain, with remaining parts taken from reference TRBV5-1 and TRBJ2-2, reads KAGVTQTPRYLIKTRGQQVTLSCSPISGHRSVSWYQQTPGQGLQFLFEYFSETQRNKGNFPGRFSGRQFSNSRSEMNVSTLELGDSALYLCASSLVGPRSGENIGELFFGEGSRLTVL.

CDR3 residues: CASSLTGTGLAGYTF. In DNA form, the CDR3 reads TGTGCCAGCAGCCTAACCGGGACAGGATTGGCTGGCTACACCTTC. The chain recombines TRBV7-9 with TRBJ1-2, with 8 bases matching TRBD1. This CDR3 comprises 15 residues. Germline V gene sequence: CDR1 SEHNR, CDR2 FQNEAQ (reference sequence). V lost 5 bases and J lost 7; bases outside the gene matches: 12. The entire variable domain, with the rest obtained from reference TRBV7-9 and TRBJ1-2, is as follows: DTGVSQNPRHKITKRGQNVTFRCDPISEHNRLYWYRQTLGQGPEFLTYFQNEAQLEKSRLLSDRFSAERPKGSFSTLEIQRTEQGDSAMYLCASSLTGTGLAGYTFGSGTRLTVV.

The CDR3 sequence: CASSRNPGQGVETQYF. CDR3 DNA sequence: TGTGCCAGCTCGCGAAACCCGGGACAGGGGGTGGAGACCCAGTACTTC. The genes are TRBV18 and TRBJ2-5; 11 positions agree with TRBD1. With 6 bases clipped from V and 5 bases from J, the junction kept 11 bases outside the gene matches. The germline V gene has CDR1 KGHSH and CDR2 LQKENI. This CDR3 is 16 amino acids long. Looking up the rest from reference TRBV18 and TRBJ2-5 gives the full variable domain: NAGVMQNPRHLVRRRGQEARLRCSPMKGHSHVYWYRQLPEEGLKFMVYLQKENIIDESGMPKERFSAEFPKEGPSILRIQQVVRGDSAAYFCASSRNPGQGVETQYFGPGTRLLVL.

This clonotype has a count of ten or more. The CDR3 spells CASSFRATGGGEQYV. The CDR3 region has the DNA TGTGCCAGCAGTTTCCGAGCTACAGGGGGTGGCGAGCAGTACGTC. The J gene is TRBJ2-7, the V gene TRBV6-5, with TRBD1 matching 8 bases. CDR3 size: 15 residues. Germline V gene lookup returns CDR1 MNHEY and CDR2 SVGAGI. V was pared by 4 bases and J by 6 bases, with 11 bases of the junction left unmatched.

The sample holds many counts of this clonotype. The V call is TRBV12-5, the J call TRBJ2-5, with TRBD1 matching 7 bases. The CDR3 length is 15 residues. With 1 base clipped from V and 1 base from J, the junction kept 3 bases outside the gene matches. Germline lookup yields CDR1 LGHNT and CDR2 FRNRAP. In DNA, the CDR3 is TGTGCTAGTGGTTTGGGGGACAGTACCCAAGAGACCCAGTACTTC. Its translation is CASGLGDSTQETQYF.

This clonotype was picked up a small number of times. Here the CDR3 DNA reads TGTGCCAGCAGGGGACTAGCGGGGTCCTACAATGAGCAGTTCTTC. Protein sequence: CASRGLAGSYNEQFF. The chain recombines TRBV28 with TRBJ2-1; 13 bases align to TRBD2. Germline CDR1 reads MDHEN; CDR2 reads SYDVKM. The CDR3 loop spans 15 amino acids. Unmatched junction bases numbered 0, after V lost 6 bases and J lost 1 base.

The chain recombines TRBV5-6 with TRBJ1-2; 8 bases align to TRBD1. The CDR3 totals 15 residues. Per germline, CDR1 SGHDT and CDR2 YYEEEE. Trimming at V came to 3 bases and at J to 4 bases, leaving 8 bases not matched to a gene. DNA for the CDR3: TGTGCCAGCAGCTCGCGACAGGGGATTAGCTATGGCTACACCTTC. Its translation: CASSSRQGISYGYTF.

This clonotype was found a few times. The chain joins TRBV3-1 to TRBJ1-2, with D tentatively TRBD1 (5 bases). V lost 0 bases and J 7 bases, leaving 15 bases between the germline ends. The CDR3 length is 15 residues. Germline-derived CDR1 and CDR2 are LGHDT and YNNKEL (reference sequence). The CDR3 DNA is TGTGCCAGCAGCCAAGAATCGTGGCAGGGAACTGGCTACACCTTC. Amino acids: CASSQESWQGTGYTF.

This clonotype appeared many times. The rearrangement links TRBV20-1 to TRBJ2-3; 7 bases match TRBD1. J lost 3 bases, V lost 5 bases, and 5 bases had no gene match. CDR3 length: 13 amino acids. Per the germline V gene, CDR1 is DFQATT and CDR2 is SNEGSKA (reference sequence). The CDR3 DNA reads as TGCAGTGCTGGCCCGACAGGGACAGATACGCAGTATTTT. It yields the protein CSAGPTGTDTQYF.

This clonotype was seen ten or more times. The chain recombines TRBV20-1 with TRBJ2-5, with a tentative D call TRBD2 (6 bases). This CDR3 is 14 amino acids long. CDR1 and CDR2 from the germline V gene are DFQATT and SNEGSKA (reference sequence). Deletions cut 6 bases from V and 4 bases from J, with 18 bases between. The CDR3 DNA is TGCAGTGCCATTTTCCGGGACTGGCGAGAGACCCAGTACTTC. Residues: CSAIFRDWRETQYF.